The 5 T cell receptor beta chains given below trace back to one sample, sequenced in a study of post-analysis software for immune sequencing data. TCR beta cDNA libraries included unique molecular identifiers. TCRdb fed the PCR reads into MiXCR, producing one record per CDR3 protein. The profile shows fewer than 850,000 distinct CDR3 sequences, around 27% of them singletons. These receptors have no identified antigens. General study findings and limits: Comparison of patients with controls showed about 5 TRBV segments more frequent in patients, TRBV5-6, TRBV5-1 and TRBV20-1 among them.

Source material: blood. Receptor source: a girl aged 10-17 years with multiple sclerosis.

This clonotype has more than one count but fewer than ten. This chain joins TRBV7-2 and TRBJ2-1; D might be TRBD2 (7 bases). CDR1 is SGHTA and CDR2 is FQGNSA in the germline V gene. V lost 1 base, J lost 7 bases, and 14 bases lay in between. The CDR3 has 15 amino acids. The CDR3 coding sequence is TGTGCCAGCAGCTTAGTCGGGGGGCAGAGGAATGAGCAGTTCTTC. Translating gives CASSLVGGQRNEQFF.

This clonotype was counted only a few times. The chain combines TRBV5-1 with TRBJ2-1; 8 bases agree with TRBD1. J was trimmed by 2 bases and V by 4 bases; bases with no gene match: 8. The germline V gene encodes CDR1 SGHRS and CDR2 YFSETQ. The CDR3 has 16 residues. CDR3 loop: CASSQTTGATYNEQFF. The CDR3 DNA reads as TGCGCCAGCAGCCAAACGACAGGGGCGACCTACAATGAGCAGTTCTTC.

This clonotype was found a few times. The V and J genes are TRBV28 and TRBJ1-2, with D tentatively TRBD1 (5 bases). Germline lookup yields CDR1 MDHEN and CDR2 SYDVKM. Trimming stripped 7 bases from V and 2 bases from J, with 11 bases between. This CDR3 has 13 amino acids. The CDR3 loop is CASTQWDNYGYTF. In DNA, the CDR3 is TGTGCCAGCACCCAATGGGACAACTATGGCTACACCTTC.

This chain joins TRBV6-2 or TRBV6-3 and TRBJ2-1; 10 nucleotides line up with TRBD2. J was trimmed by 5 bases and V by 2 bases; bases with no gene match: 12. Germline V lookup: CDR1 MNHEY, CDR2 SVGEGT. This CDR3 has 18 residues. The CDR3 coding sequence is TGTGCCAGCAGTTACAACCCTTCGAGCGGGAGGGGAAACAATGAGCAGTTCTTC. Protein product: CASSYNPSSGRGNNEQFF.

A few counts support this clonotype. V gene TRBV24-1 combines with J gene TRBJ2-6; a weak D match, TRBD1 (6 bases). Looked up from germline, CDR1 is KGHDR and CDR2 is SFDVKD. The CDR3 consists of 20 residues. V lost 3 bases and J lost 0, with 20 bases in between. The CDR3 DNA is TGTGCCACCAGTGATCCCTCTTTCGGGACACATAACTCTGGGGCCAACGTCCTGACTTTC. Translation gives CATSDPSFGTHNSGANVLTF.